This note documents a single T cell receptor beta chain sequence. The data derive from a study of CD4 and CD8 cells across lung adenocarcinoma regions. Samples came from patients with localized non-small cell lung adenocarcinoma. Germline V lookup: CDR1 MNHNS, CDR2 SASEGT. The CDR3 totals 17 residues. Each CDR3 protein is one row after TCRdb ran MiXCR on the PCR reads. The sample lists 1,500 to 2,500 distinct CDR3 sequences; roughly 62% were seen once. The sample comprised CD4+ T cells from the margin of a lung tumor. J is TRBJ2-1 and V is TRBV6-1; D tentatively reads TRBD1 or TRBD2 (5 bases each). Near its end, the DNA agrees better with TRBJ2-7, so the J call may be wrong. The TCR was taken from a female donor with lung adenocarcinoma. The CD4 and CD8 labels of this study may be unreliable. CDR3: CASSPNGAANNIYEQYF. CDR3 DNA sequence: TGTGCCAGCAGTCCAAACGGGGCCGCAAACAATATCTACGAGCAGTACTTC.